Sequencing of this T cell receptor (beta chain) was carried out in a study of cytomegalovirus exposure and HLA in healthy donors. As for the study in general: The Caucasian-associated ancestry cluster held 80% to 90% of roughly 400 genotyped donors.

PCR was performed using 60 Vbeta and 13 Jbeta primers. Here immunoSEQ multiplex PCR was the method, and the copy in TCRdb shows in-frame clones only, minus some. The data hold under 200,000 clones, with roughly four fifths observed a single time. Notes on this clone: Its specificity is unknown.

Regarding the study as a whole: Analysis performed later found 16,951 TCR beta sequences associated with HLA alleles at 0.05 false discovery rate. A few chains linked to CMV were shown in vitro to be specific for CMV antigens. Based on reports, TCR beta sequences accurately predicted HLA-A and HLA-B alleles for most subjects.

Trimming removed 4 bases from V and 2 bases from J; junction bases left unmatched: 8. The germline V gene has CDR1 SGHTA and CDR2 FQGNSA. The CDR3 is 15 amino acids. The sequence was obtained from a man aged 55-75 years in good health and CMV-seronegative. Sequenced: PBMCs. The gene calls are TRBV7-2 and TRBJ2-7, with 7 bases lining up with TRBD1. The CDR3 DNA reads TGTGCCAGCAGCTCGTATTCCGGGACAGCCTACGAGCAGTACTTC. Amino acid sequence: CASSSYSGTAYEQYF.